This TCR beta chain originates from a study of cytomegalovirus exposure and HLA in healthy donors. Primers for the PCR totalled 60 Vbeta and 13 Jbeta. Original handling: Some 9.9 million of around 85 million unique TCR beta chains were shared, per a later count. The repertoire was sequenced with immunoSEQ multiplex PCR; TCRdb's copy has only in-frame clones and lacks some. The V and J calls and clone size are taken from that table; D and trimming were inferred from the DNA. The table has 110,000 to 150,000 clones, 60% to 75% seen once. Study outcomes and limitations: Differences between HLA loci emerged in a later analysis of TCR association rates, with DRB1 most and HLA-C fewest. The authors confirmed in vitro that three CMV-associated chains were specific for CMV antigens.

Trimming at V came to 0 bases and at J to 4 bases, leaving 6 bases not matched to a gene. Per germline, CDR1 SGHDT and CDR2 YYEEEE. This CDR3 region has 17 residues. As for this clone: The antigen is not known.

The specimen was PBMCs. The clonotype originates from a man aged 25-40 years in good health and CMV-seronegative. The V call is TRBV5-6, the J call TRBJ2-1; TRBD1 matches at 11 bases. The chain's CDR3 is CASSLGLGTGGYNEQFF. As DNA, the CDR3 is TGTGCCAGCAGCTTGGGGTTGGGGACAGGGGGGTACAATGAGCAGTTCTTC.